This passage covers 9 T cell receptor beta chains from one sample sequenced in a study of cytomegalovirus exposure and HLA in healthy donors. PCR involved 60 Vbeta and 13 Jbeta primers. Here immunoSEQ multiplex PCR was the method, and the copy in TCRdb shows in-frame clones only, minus some. Of roughly 120,000 clones listed, 9% to 10% are singletons. Source material: PBMCs. The receptor set was obtained from a young man in good health and CMV-seronegative.

The rearrangement uses TRBV2 and TRBJ2-1; tentatively, D is TRBD1 (6 bases). The CDR3 is 12 residues long. Trimming removed 4 bases from V and 7 bases from J, with 8 bases in between. CDR1 SNHLY and CDR2 FYNNEI come from the germline V gene. The CDR3 DNA is TGTGCCAGCAGTGGGGACACGAATGAGCAGTTCTTC. This encodes CASSGDTNEQFF.

The chain couples TRBV28 to TRBJ1-3, with a weak D call TRBD1 (6 bases). V was shortened by 4 bases and J by 2 bases, with 21 bases between the two germline ends. This CDR3 is 18 amino acids long. CDR1 is MDHEN, CDR2 SYDVKM, per germline. Here the CDR3 reads CASSSYYNYRVTGNTIYF. CDR3 DNA sequence: TGTGCCAGCAGTTCTTACTACAATTACAGGGTAACTGGAAACACCATATATTTT.

This clone was seen more than once but under ten times. The chain combines TRBV2 with TRBJ1-1; D perhaps matches TRBD1 (6 bases). The CDR3 runs to 17 residues. In germline, CDR1 is SNHLY, CDR2 FYNNEI. V lost 5 bases and J lost 2, with 21 bases in between. CDR3 residues: CASSSQPQGSGNTEAFF. CDR3 in DNA: TGTGCCAGCAGTTCACAACCCCAGGGGTCTGGAAACACTGAAGCTTTCTTT.

The chain links TRBV6-1 to TRBJ2-7; D not resolved. CDR1 is MNHNS and CDR2 is SASEGT in the germline V gene. This CDR3 is 15 amino acids long. V was clipped by 4 bases and J by 4 bases, with 17 bases between them. The CDR3 spells CASSVRDTLGYEQYF. The CDR3 coding sequence is TGTGCCAGCAGTGTACGCGACACCTTGGGTTACGAGCAGTACTTC.

The chain has TRBV10-3 and TRBJ2-6; D possibly corresponds to TRBD2 (5 bases). This CDR3 comprises 13 residues. Germline lookup yields CDR1 ENHRY and CDR2 SYGVKD. With 10 bases removed from V and 4 bases from J, the gap between germline ends came to 11 bases. CDR3 nucleotides: TGTGCCACCCGGGAAACCGGGGCCAACGTCCTGACTTTC. Protein product: CATRETGANVLTF.

This chain connects TRBV19 to TRBJ1-4; unclear D gene. This CDR3 region has 13 residues. Germline CDR1 LNHDA, CDR2 SQIVND (reference sequence). Trimming left V 3 bases short and J 8 bases short, with 10 bases between. This CDR3 reads CASSIRGGEKLFF. CDR3 DNA sequence: TGTGCCAGTAGTATCCGGGGAGGGGAAAAACTGTTTTTT.

The chain combines TRBV29-1 with TRBJ2-5; no definite D call. The J call may not be correct, given that the DNA end is closer to TRBJ2-7. Germline CDR1 SQVTM, CDR2 ANQGSEA. The CDR3 length is 12 residues. The CDR3 loop is CSVGISPYEQYF. As DNA, the CDR3 is TGCAGCGTCGGTATCTCCCCCTACGAGCAGTACTTC.

This clone was picked up a small number of times. The rearrangement uses TRBV7-9 and TRBJ1-4; D ambiguous. The V end lost 0 bases, the J end lost 6 bases, and 11 bases lay between the germline ends. Germline loops: CDR1 SEHNR, CDR2 FQNEAQ (reference sequence). The CDR3 is 15 residues long. The CDR3 loop is CASSLARAGDEKLFF. CDR3 DNA sequence: TGTGCCAGCAGCTTAGCGAGGGCGGGAGATGAAAAACTGTTTTTT.

The rearrangement joins TRBV5-6 to TRBJ1-1; 8 nucleotides match TRBD1. After removal of 3 bases from V and 1 base from J, the junction contained 5 bases not matched to a gene. From germline, CDR1 is SGHDT and CDR2 YYEEEE. The CDR3 consists of 15 residues. The CDR3 loop is CASSSRTGRNTEAFF. The CDR3 DNA sequence: TGTGCCAGCAGCTCCCGGACAGGGCGGAACACTGAAGCTTTCTTT.